This T cell receptor beta chain was recorded in a study of neurological immune-mediated disorders. With 10-nucleotide random UMIs, 5'RACE was used to make the cDNA. TCRdb re-derived calls from the 5' RACE reads in MiXCR, one entry per CDR3 protein. The sample lists tens of thousands of distinct CDR3 sequences, about 9.3% seen once, with approximately 21% in the top ten. The sample holds many counts of this clonotype. CDR1 is SQVTM and CDR2 is ANQGSEA in the germline V gene. CDR3 size: 12 residues. The germline V and J ends were trimmed by 4 bases and 5 bases, with 11 bases remaining between them. The sequence derives from a woman aged 40-49 years with HTLV-1-associated myelopathy (HAM/TSP). The specimen was PBMCs. The chain couples TRBV29-1 to TRBJ1-2; weak D call: TRBD1 (5 bases). CDR3 DNA: TGCAGCGTTGGGGGGACTTATTATGGCTACACCTTC. Translation: CSVGGTYYGYTF.